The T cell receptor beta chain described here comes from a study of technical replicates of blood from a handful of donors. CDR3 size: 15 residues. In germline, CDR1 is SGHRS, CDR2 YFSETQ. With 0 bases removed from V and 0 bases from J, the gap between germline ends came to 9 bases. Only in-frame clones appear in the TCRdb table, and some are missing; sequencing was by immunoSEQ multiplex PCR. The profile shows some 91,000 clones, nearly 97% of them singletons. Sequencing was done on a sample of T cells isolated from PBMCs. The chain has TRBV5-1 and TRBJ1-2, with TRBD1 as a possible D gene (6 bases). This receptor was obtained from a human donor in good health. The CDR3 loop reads CASSLAYRANYGYTF. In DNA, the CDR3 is TGCGCCAGCAGCTTGGCCTACAGGGCTAACTATGGCTACACCTTC.